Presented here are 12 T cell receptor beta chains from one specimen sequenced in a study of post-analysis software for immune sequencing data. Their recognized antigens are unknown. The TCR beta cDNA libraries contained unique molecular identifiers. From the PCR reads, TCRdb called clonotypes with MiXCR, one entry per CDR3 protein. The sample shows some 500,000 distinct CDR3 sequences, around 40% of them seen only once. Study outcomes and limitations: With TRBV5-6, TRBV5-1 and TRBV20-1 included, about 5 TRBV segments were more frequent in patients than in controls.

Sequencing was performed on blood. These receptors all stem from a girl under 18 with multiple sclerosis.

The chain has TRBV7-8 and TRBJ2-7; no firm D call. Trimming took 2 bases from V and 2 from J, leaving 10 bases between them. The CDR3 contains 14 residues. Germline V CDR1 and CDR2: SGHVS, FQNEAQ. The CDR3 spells CASSLSLVTYEQYF. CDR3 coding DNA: TGTGCCAGCAGCTTATCTCTAGTAACCTACGAGCAGTACTTC.

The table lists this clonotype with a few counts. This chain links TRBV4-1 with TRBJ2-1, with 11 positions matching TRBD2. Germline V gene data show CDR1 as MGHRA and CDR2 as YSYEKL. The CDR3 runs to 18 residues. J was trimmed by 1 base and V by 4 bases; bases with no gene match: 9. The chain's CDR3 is CASSLRGLAGGSYNEQFF. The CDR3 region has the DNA TGCGCCAGCAGCCTCCGAGGGCTAGCGGGAGGATCCTACAATGAGCAGTTCTTC.

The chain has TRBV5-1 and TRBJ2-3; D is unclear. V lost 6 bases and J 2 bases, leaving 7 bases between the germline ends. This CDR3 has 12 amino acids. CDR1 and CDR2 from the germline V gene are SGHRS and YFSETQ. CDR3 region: CASTQNTDTQYF. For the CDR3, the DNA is TGCGCCAGCACCCAAAACACAGATACGCAGTATTTT.

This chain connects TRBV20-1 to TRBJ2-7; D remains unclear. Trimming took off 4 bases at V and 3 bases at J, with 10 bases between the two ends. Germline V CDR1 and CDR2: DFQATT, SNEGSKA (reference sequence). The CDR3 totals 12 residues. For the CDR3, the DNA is TGCAGTGCTACCCAGCTCCGCTACGAGCAGTACTTC. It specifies CSATQLRYEQYF.

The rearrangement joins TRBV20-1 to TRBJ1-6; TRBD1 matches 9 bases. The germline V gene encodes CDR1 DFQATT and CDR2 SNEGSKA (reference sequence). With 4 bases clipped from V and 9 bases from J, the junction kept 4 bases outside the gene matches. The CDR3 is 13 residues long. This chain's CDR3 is CSAKRDRVSPLHF. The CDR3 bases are TGCAGTGCTAAGCGGGACAGGGTTTCACCCCTCCACTTT.

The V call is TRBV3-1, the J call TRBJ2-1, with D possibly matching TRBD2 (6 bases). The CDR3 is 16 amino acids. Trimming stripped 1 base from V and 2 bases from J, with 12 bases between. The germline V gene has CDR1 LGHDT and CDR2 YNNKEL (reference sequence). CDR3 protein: CASSQVREPTYNEQFF. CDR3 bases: TGTGCCAGCAGCCAAGTGCGGGAACCCACCTACAATGAGCAGTTCTTC.

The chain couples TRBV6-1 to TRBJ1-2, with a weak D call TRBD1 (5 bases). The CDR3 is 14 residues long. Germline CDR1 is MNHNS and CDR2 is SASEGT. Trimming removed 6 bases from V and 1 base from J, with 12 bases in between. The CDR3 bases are TGTGCCAGCAGCCAGGACATAAATAACTATGGCTACACCTTC. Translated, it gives CASSQDINNYGYTF.

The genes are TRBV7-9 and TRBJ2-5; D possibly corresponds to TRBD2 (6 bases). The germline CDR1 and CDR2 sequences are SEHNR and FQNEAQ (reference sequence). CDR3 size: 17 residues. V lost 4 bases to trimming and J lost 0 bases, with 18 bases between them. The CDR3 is CASSSPRGAGYQETQYF. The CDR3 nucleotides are TGTGCCAGCAGCTCCCCCCGTGGAGCGGGCTACCAAGAGACCCAGTACTTC.

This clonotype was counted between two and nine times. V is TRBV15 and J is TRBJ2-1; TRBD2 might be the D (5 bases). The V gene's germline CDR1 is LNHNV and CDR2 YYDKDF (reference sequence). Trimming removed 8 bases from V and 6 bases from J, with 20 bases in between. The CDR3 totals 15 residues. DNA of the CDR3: TGTGCCACCGGCGATCCAGCGGTTTCTCTCAATGAGCAGTTCTTC. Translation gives CATGDPAVSLNEQFF.

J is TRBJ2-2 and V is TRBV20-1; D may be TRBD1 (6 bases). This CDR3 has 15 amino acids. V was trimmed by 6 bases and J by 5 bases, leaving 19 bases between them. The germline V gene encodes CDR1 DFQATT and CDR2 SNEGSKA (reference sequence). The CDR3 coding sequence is TGCAGTGCGCAGCCTCCGGGACAATGGACCGGGGAGCTGTTTTTT. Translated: CSAQPPGQWTGELFF.

CDR3 in DNA: TGTGCCACCAGCAGAGAACTCAAGGATCAGCCCCAGCATTTT. Translated: CATSRELKDQPQHF. V usage is TRBV15 and J usage is TRBJ1-5; D is unresolved. Trimming pared 0 bases from V and 5 bases from J, leaving 8 bases between. The germline CDR1 and CDR2 sequences are LNHNV and YYDKDF (reference sequence). The CDR3 is made up of 14 amino acids.

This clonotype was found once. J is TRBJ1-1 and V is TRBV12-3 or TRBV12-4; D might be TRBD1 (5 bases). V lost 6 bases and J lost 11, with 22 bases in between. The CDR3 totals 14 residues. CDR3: CASSSDRISERAFF. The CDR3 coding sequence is TGTGCCAGCAGCTCCGACAGAATCTCCGAAAGGGCTTTCTTT.